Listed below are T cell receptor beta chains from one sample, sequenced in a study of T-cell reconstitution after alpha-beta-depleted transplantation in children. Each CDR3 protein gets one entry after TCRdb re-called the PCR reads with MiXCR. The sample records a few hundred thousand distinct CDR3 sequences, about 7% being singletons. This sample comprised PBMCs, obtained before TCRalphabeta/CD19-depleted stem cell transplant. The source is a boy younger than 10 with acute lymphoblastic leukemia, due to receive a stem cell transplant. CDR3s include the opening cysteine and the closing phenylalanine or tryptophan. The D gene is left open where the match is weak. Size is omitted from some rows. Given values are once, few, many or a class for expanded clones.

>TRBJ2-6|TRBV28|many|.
TGTGCCAGCACTACTCCGGGGGTCAGGGGGGCCAACGTCCTGACTTTC
CASTTPGVRGANVLTF
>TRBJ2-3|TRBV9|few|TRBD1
TGTGCCAGCAGCGCATCCGGGACAGGAGGCACAGATACGCAGTATTTT
CASSASGTGGTDTQYF
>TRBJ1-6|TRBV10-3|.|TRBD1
TGTGCCATCAGTGTCGATGGACAGGGAAATAATTCACCCCTCCACTTT
CAISVDGQGNNSPLHF
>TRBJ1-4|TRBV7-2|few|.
TGTGCCAGCAGCCGCTTCCGGCCCGGACGCTTAAATGAAAAACTGTTTTTT
CASSRFRPGRLNEKLFF
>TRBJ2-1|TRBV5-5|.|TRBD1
TGTGCCAGCAGCTTGGGCCAGGGGGCGGATGAGCAGTTCTTC
CASSLGQGADEQFF
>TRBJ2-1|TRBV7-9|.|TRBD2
TGTGCCAGCAGCTTTCCAACACTAGCGGGAGGGCCAGTCGTCTACAATGAGCAGTTCTTC
CASSFPTLAGGPVVYNEQFF
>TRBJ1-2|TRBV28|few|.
TGTGCCAGCAGGGTGGCCCTTCGGGAGGGCTACACCTTC
CASRVALREGYTF
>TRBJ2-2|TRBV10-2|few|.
TGCGCCAGCAGTGTTGGGGGCTTAGACGGGGAGCTGTTTTTT
CASSVGGLDGELFF
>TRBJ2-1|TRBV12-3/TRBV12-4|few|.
TGTGCCAGCACCCAGTTCGCGGGCCCCTACAATGAGCAGTTCTTC
CASTQFAGPYNEQFF
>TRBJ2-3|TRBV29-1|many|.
TGCAGCGTTGGCCCCGAGGGGACAGATACGCAGTATTTT
CSVGPEGTDTQYF
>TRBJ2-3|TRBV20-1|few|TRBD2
TGCAGTGCCACCGGACTAGCGGGAGATACGCAGTATTTT
CSATGLAGDTQYF
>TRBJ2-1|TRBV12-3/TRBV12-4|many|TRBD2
TGTGCCAGCAGCGCAGGACTAGCGGGGCGCAATGAGCAGTTCTTC
CASSAGLAGRNEQFF
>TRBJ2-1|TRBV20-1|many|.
TGCAGTGCGAGTTCCTCTTTAACGCTATCAAACAATGAGCAGTTCTTC
CSASSSLTLSNNEQFF
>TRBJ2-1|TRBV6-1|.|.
TGTGCCAGCAGCCGCGACCGGGACGCACTGAACAATGAGCAGTTCTTC
CASSRDRDALNNEQFF
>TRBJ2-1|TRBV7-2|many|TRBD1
TGTGCCAGCAGTTACAGGGGGTTGGAGGGTGAGCAGTTCTTC
CASSYRGLEGEQFF
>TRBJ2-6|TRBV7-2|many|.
TGTGCCAGCAGCCAAAATAGCGGGGCCAACGTCCTGACTTTC
CASSQNSGANVLTF
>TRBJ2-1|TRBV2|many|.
TGTGCCAGCAGTGAAGCGCTTACCATCAGGAACAATGAGCAGTTCTTC
CASSEALTIRNNEQFF
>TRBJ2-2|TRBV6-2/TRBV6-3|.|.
TGTGCCAGCAGGGCGACATTGGGCACCGGGGAGCTGTTTTTT
CASRATLGTGELFF
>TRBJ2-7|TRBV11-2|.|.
TGTGCCAGCAGCTCTCTCCTTAAGTCCTACGAGCAGTACTTC
CASSSLLKSYEQYF
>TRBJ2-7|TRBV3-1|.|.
TGTGCCAGCAGCCAAGCGGGGGGGACAGGGTTTTACTTC
CASSQAGGTGFYF
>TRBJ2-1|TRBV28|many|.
TGTGCCAGCAGTTTCACAGGGCATGAGCAGTTCTTC
CASSFTGHEQFF
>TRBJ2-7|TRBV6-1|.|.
TGTGCCAGCAGTCTTACGACCCTGCGGGGGCAGGGCGAGCAGTACTTC
CASSLTTLRGQGEQYF
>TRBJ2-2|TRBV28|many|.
TGTGCCAGCAGTTGGAGGGCCAGGGGCGGGGAGCTGTTTTTT
CASSWRARGGELFF